Each of the 21 T cell receptor beta chains below was sequenced from the same sample in a study of identical twins. MiXCR, applied by TCRdb to the 5' RACE reads, yields one record per CDR3 protein. The sample carries roughly 290,000 distinct CDR3 sequences, about 8.1% recorded once. These data were also reused for a study on yellow fever vaccine responses in identical twins.

Sequencing input: memory (CD45RO+) T cells sorted from blood. These receptors originate from a woman younger than 30 in good health.

This clonotype showed up just a few times. This chain links TRBV6-5 with TRBJ2-7, with a possible D match to TRBD2 (5 bases). This CDR3 is 13 amino acids long. The germline gives CDR1 MNHEY, CDR2 SVGAGI. V lost 4 bases, J lost 7 bases, and 14 bases lay in between. This CDR3 reads CASSFRPGREQYF. Here the CDR3 DNA reads TGTGCCAGCAGTTTTCGTCCTGGGAGAGAGCAGTACTTC.

This clonotype has only a few counts. The chain combines TRBV27 with TRBJ2-3; D tentatively fits TRBD1 or TRBD2 (5 bases each). The germline CDR1 and CDR2 sequences are MNHEY and SMNVEV (reference sequence). This CDR3 comprises 16 residues. With 5 bases removed from V and 5 bases from J, the gap between germline ends came to 20 bases. The CDR3 DNA reads TGTGCCAGCAGTGCACCTCGGGTAGGGGACCGAGATACGCAGTATTTT. Translated, it gives CASSAPRVGDRDTQYF.

This clonotype showed up many times. The J gene is TRBJ1-1, the V gene TRBV7-9; D not resolved. Looked up from germline, CDR1 is SEHNR and CDR2 is FQNEAQ (reference sequence). CDR3 size: 14 residues. The V gene lost 2 bases and the J gene lost 0 bases, with 7 bases spanning the gap. The CDR3 bases are TGTGCCAGCAGCTTAAGGAACATGAACACTGAAGCTTTCTTT. Its translation is CASSLRNMNTEAFF.

This clonotype was counted a few times. The chain links TRBV29-1 to TRBJ2-1; 9 bases fit TRBD2. Losses at the gene ends were 5 bases for V and 5 bases for J; bases not matched to a gene: 10. This CDR3 is built from 15 residues. CDR1 is SQVTM and CDR2 is ANQGSEA in the germline V gene. This CDR3 is CSVSSGTSWNNEQFF. The CDR3, as DNA: TGCAGCGTTTCCTCCGGGACTAGCTGGAACAATGAGCAGTTCTTC.

The chain links TRBV9 to TRBJ2-1, with 9 bases identical to TRBD2. Germline V gene data show CDR1 as SGDLS and CDR2 as YYNGEE. Unmatched junction bases numbered 5, after V lost 0 bases and J lost 4 bases. The CDR3 length is 16 residues. This CDR3 reads CASSVVDSGGYNEQFF. The DNA of the CDR3 is TGTGCCAGCAGCGTAGTGGATAGCGGGGGATACAATGAGCAGTTCTTC. Drawing the rest from reference TRBV9 and TRBJ2-1, the complete variable domain is DSGVTQTPKHLITATGQRVTLRCSPRSGDLSVYWYQQSLDQGLQFLIQYYNGEERAKGNILERFSAQQFPDLHSELNLSSLELGDSALYFCASSVVDSGGYNEQFFGPGTRLTVL.

This chain links TRBV6-5 with TRBJ1-3; D unclear. CDR3 size: 13 residues. V shed 0 bases and J shed 4 bases, with 4 bases lying between them. Per the germline V gene, CDR1 is MNHEY and CDR2 is SVGAGI. This CDR3 reads CASSYSYGNTIYF. The DNA of the CDR3 is TGTGCCAGCAGTTACTCATACGGAAACACCATATATTTT.

This clonotype occurred a few times. The V gene is TRBV28, the J gene TRBJ2-2, with 8 positions matching TRBD1. The CDR3 is 14 residues long. J was trimmed by 6 bases and V by 4 bases; bases with no gene match: 4. In germline, CDR1 is MDHEN, CDR2 SYDVKM. CDR3 DNA sequence: TGTGCCAGCAGTTCCCCAGGGGGCGCCGGGGAGCTGTTTTTT. This gives the protein CASSSPGGAGELFF.

This clonotype was recorded many times. The genes are TRBV4-2 and TRBJ2-3; tentatively, D is TRBD2 (6 bases). The V gene's germline CDR1 is LGHNA and CDR2 YNFKEQ. CDR3 size: 15 residues. The V end lost 5 bases, the J end lost 6 bases, and 18 bases lay between the germline ends. CDR3 nucleotide sequence: TGTGCCAGCAGCTTGACTGGGACTGGACTCGATACGCAGTATTTT. It yields the protein CASSLTGTGLDTQYF.

The sample holds a few counts of this clonotype. CDR3 loop: CASGRSGTAYNEQFF. The CDR3 DNA sequence: TGTGCTAGTGGGAGATCCGGGACAGCCTACAATGAGCAGTTCTTC. V gene TRBV12-5 combines with J gene TRBJ2-1; 7 bases agree with TRBD1. Trimming at V came to 6 bases and at J to 2 bases, leaving 7 bases not matched to a gene. Germline V gene sequence: CDR1 LGHNT, CDR2 FRNRAP. CDR3 length equals 15 residues.

The gene calls are TRBV5-1 and TRBJ1-2, with D tentatively TRBD1 (5 bases). V lost 2 bases and J lost 8, with 10 bases in between. Per the germline V gene, CDR1 is SGHRS and CDR2 is YFSETQ. The CDR3 covers 12 residues. The CDR3 loop reads CASSLKGEGYTF. The CDR3, as DNA: TGCGCCAGCAGCTTAAAAGGGGAAGGCTACACCTTC. Full variable domain (rest looked up from reference TRBV5-1 and TRBJ1-2): KAGVTQTPRYLIKTRGQQVTLSCSPISGHRSVSWYQQTPGQGLQFLFEYFSETQRNKGNFPGRFSGRQFSNSRSEMNVSTLELGDSALYLCASSLKGEGYTFGSGTRLTVV.

The sample holds many counts of this clonotype. V is TRBV25-1 and J is TRBJ2-7; a possible D gene is TRBD1 (6 bases). The germline V gene has CDR1 MGHDK and CDR2 SYGVNS. This CDR3 has 15 residues. V was pared by 5 bases and J by 5 bases, with 19 bases between. DNA for the CDR3: TGTGCCAGCAGTCACACGACAGGAAAAACCCACGAGCAGTACTTC. It yields the protein CASSHTTGKTHEQYF.

J is TRBJ2-3 and V is TRBV4-2, with 12 bases that match TRBD2. CDR3 length equals 20 residues. The ends lost 0 bases at V and 5 bases at J; junction bases unmatched: 15. Germline assignment: CDR1 LGHNA and CDR2 YNFKEQ. The CDR3, as DNA: TGTGCCAGCAGCCAAGATTTTCTTGCTCCTAGCGGGGGGGCCCTAGATACGCAGTATTTT. As protein: CASSQDFLAPSGGALDTQYF.

This clonotype was counted at least ten times. V gene TRBV11-2 combines with J gene TRBJ2-7; 9 bases are a match to TRBD2. CDR1 and CDR2 from the germline V gene are SGHAT and FQNNGV. V lost 1 base, J lost 6 bases, and 13 bases stayed unmatched. CDR3 length: 17 residues. CDR3 amino acids: CASSLGGGGLAIREQYF. CDR3 nucleotides: TGTGCCAGCAGCTTAGGGGGCGGGGGACTAGCAATCCGCGAGCAGTACTTC.

There are many counts of this clonotype. The chain joins TRBV7-8 to TRBJ1-5; D is unclear. CDR3 length equals 17 residues. The germline gives CDR1 SGHVS, CDR2 FQNEAQ. The ends were cut back, 2 bases at V and 2 bases at J, with 16 bases in the middle. The CDR3 protein is CASSLIRTMKGNQPQHF. The CDR3 region has the DNA TGTGCCAGCAGCTTAATAAGGACCATGAAGGGCAATCAGCCCCAGCATTTT.

This sequence joins TRBV3-1 and TRBJ2-2; a weak D match, TRBD2 (6 bases). CDR1 and CDR2 from the germline V gene are LGHDT and YNNKEL (reference sequence). This CDR3 is built from 18 residues. Trimming left V 5 bases short and J 2 bases short, with 21 bases between. CDR3 loop: CASSDAYRRRDNTGELFF. CDR3 coding DNA: TGTGCCAGCAGCGACGCCTACCGAAGGAGGGACAACACCGGGGAGCTGTTTTTT.

This clonotype was recorded only once. The gene calls are TRBV3-1 and TRBJ1-5, with 8 bases matching TRBD1. The length of the CDR3 is 17 residues. Losses at the gene ends were 11 bases for V and 5 bases for J; bases not matched to a gene: 20. CDR1 and CDR2 from the germline V gene are LGHDT and YNNKEL (reference sequence). The CDR3 nucleotides read TGTGCCTTCTGTTTAAGTATAGAACAGGGGGTTTATCAGCCCCAGCATTTT. Translating gives CAFCLSIEQGVYQPQHF.

In this sample, this clonotype turned up many times. This rearrangement joins TRBV12-3 or TRBV12-4 to TRBJ2-7; 12 bases are shared with TRBD1. Unmatched junction bases numbered 9, after V lost 6 bases and J lost 6 bases. The CDR3 is 15 amino acids. For the CDR3, the DNA is TGTGCCAGCAGCCGCTGGGGACAGGGGGCTGGCGAGCAGTACTTC. This sequence encodes CASSRWGQGAGEQYF.

This clonotype showed up many times. The chain joins TRBV5-1 to TRBJ2-7, with 10 bases matching TRBD2. The CDR3 consists of 16 residues. J gave up 7 bases and V 0 bases, and 10 bases lay outside the gene matches. Germline CDR1 and CDR2: SGHRS and YFSETQ. The CDR3 DNA is TGCGCCAGCAGCTTGGGGGATGCTAGCGGGGGTTATGAGCAGTACGTC. Translated, it gives CASSLGDASGGYEQYV.

This clonotype was counted only a few times. The chain links TRBV29-1 to TRBJ2-1; 11 bases map to TRBD1. CDR1 and CDR2 from the germline V gene are SQVTM and ANQGSEA. The CDR3 extends over 17 amino acids. Unmatched junction bases numbered 18, after V lost 4 bases and J lost 10 bases. In DNA, the CDR3 is TGCAGCGTTGCTTTTCCGACCGGGACAGGGGGACAGGAAGAGCAGTTCTTC. Protein: CSVAFPTGTGGQEEQFF.

The chain carries TRBV27 and TRBJ1-2; D is possibly TRBD1 (5 bases). V dropped 8 bases and J dropped 8 bases, with 21 bases sitting between them. The CDR3 is 14 amino acids. Per the germline V gene, CDR1 is MNHEY and CDR2 is SMNVEV (reference sequence). This chain's CDR3 is CASGPVRAIEGYTF. In nucleotides, the CDR3 is TGTGCCAGCGGGCCAGTCAGGGCGATTGAGGGCTACACCTTC.

This clonotype was counted ten times or more. This chain joins TRBV12-3 or TRBV12-4 and TRBJ1-6; D ambiguous. V was shortened by 4 bases and J by 8 bases, with 6 bases between the two germline ends. CDR3 length: 12 amino acids. The CDR3 sequence: CASSSIYSPLHF. CDR3 bases: TGTGCCAGCAGTTCGATTTATTCACCCCTCCACTTT.